This T cell receptor beta chain was profiled in a study of blood T cell repertoires in COVID-19. Authors' methods: Counts of nucleated cells, estimated from reference gene primer amplification, were obtained. The assay was immunoSEQ multiplex PCR, and TCRdb's table has in-frame clones only and misses some. The V and J calls and clone size come from that table; D and trimming were worked out from the DNA. Among 150,000 or so clones listed, more than 75% were seen once. This sequence originates from a woman aged 70-85 years with COVID-19, enrolled during active disease. Input material: peripheral blood.

The chain's CDR3 is CASSQAPGGEQFF. DNA of the CDR3: TGTGCCAGCAGCCAAGCCCCGGGGGGGGAGCAGTTCTTC. The chain uses TRBV4-2 and TRBJ2-1; 8 bases are a match to TRBD2. CDR3 size: 13 residues. The junction had 3 bases not matched to a gene; V was cut back by 1 base and J by 10 bases. Germline V gene data show CDR1 as LGHNA and CDR2 as YNFKEQ.